This is a list of T cell receptor beta chains from one sample in a study of blood T cell repertoires in COVID-19. TCRdb's copy holds only in-frame clones and misses some; the assay was immunoSEQ multiplex PCR. The sample shows 260,000 or so clones, approximately 82% of them seen only once. Material: peripheral blood. The receptors were gathered from a man older than 75 with acute or convalescent COVID-19. Each CDR3 is given with its conserved first and last residue. A D gene is named only where the DNA matches it firmly. Not all rows give a size; the values are once, few, many and, for expanded clones, a class.

j_gene,abundance,v_gene,d_gene,CDR3aa,CDR3nt
TRBJ2-3,-,TRBV15,-,CATSREGRDTQYF,TGTGCCACCAGCAGAGAGGGCAGAGATACGCAGTATTTT
TRBJ1-1,-,TRBV5-1,-,CASSFSAGMNTEAFF,TGCGCCAGCAGCTTTTCCGCGGGGATGAACACTGAAGCTTTCTTT
TRBJ2-1,-,TRBV2,TRBD2,CASKRLAGGSSYNEQFF,TGTGCCAGCAAGCGGCTAGCGGGGGGGAGCTCCTACAATGAGCAGTTCTTC
TRBJ1-5,-,TRBV19,-,CASARVGGNQPQHF,TGTGCCAGTGCGAGGGTCGGTGGCAATCAGCCCCAGCATTTT
TRBJ2-5,-,TRBV20-1,-,CSGASQETQYF,TGCAGTGGGGCCTCCCAAGAGACCCAGTACTTC
TRBJ1-1,-,TRBV3-1/TRBV3-2,-,CASSQLPAGAMNTEAFF,TGTGCCAGCAGCCAACTCCCGGCTGGAGCAATGAACACTGAAGCTTTCTTT
TRBJ2-6,-,TRBV3-1/TRBV3-2,-,CASSQASGSGANVLTF,TGTGCCAGCAGCCAAGCCAGCGGCTCTGGGGCCAACGTCCTGACTTTC
TRBJ1-5,few,TRBV5-5,-,CASSLALSNQPQHF,TGTGCCAGCAGCTTAGCCCTTAGCAATCAGCCCCAGCATTTT
TRBJ1-3,-,TRBV2,-,CASTPRQGNTIYF,TGTGCCAGCACTCCGCGTCAGGGGAACACCATATATTTT
TRBJ2-1,-,TRBV4-1,TRBD1,CASSQDPPTGGVYNEQFF,TGCGCCAGCAGCCAAGATCCCCCGACAGGGGGAGTGTACAATGAGCAGTTCTTC
TRBJ2-7,-,TRBV7-9,TRBD2,CASSLTSGSDEQYF,TGTGCCAGCAGCCTGACTAGCGGGAGTGACGAGCAGTACTTC
TRBJ1-3,-,TRBV5-1,-,CASSLAGGASGNTIYF,TGCGCCAGCAGCTTGGCAGGTGGTGCATCTGGAAACACCATATATTTT
TRBJ1-1,-,TRBV28,-,CASIQVGEAFF,TGTGCCAGCATCCAGGTCGGTGAAGCTTTCTTT